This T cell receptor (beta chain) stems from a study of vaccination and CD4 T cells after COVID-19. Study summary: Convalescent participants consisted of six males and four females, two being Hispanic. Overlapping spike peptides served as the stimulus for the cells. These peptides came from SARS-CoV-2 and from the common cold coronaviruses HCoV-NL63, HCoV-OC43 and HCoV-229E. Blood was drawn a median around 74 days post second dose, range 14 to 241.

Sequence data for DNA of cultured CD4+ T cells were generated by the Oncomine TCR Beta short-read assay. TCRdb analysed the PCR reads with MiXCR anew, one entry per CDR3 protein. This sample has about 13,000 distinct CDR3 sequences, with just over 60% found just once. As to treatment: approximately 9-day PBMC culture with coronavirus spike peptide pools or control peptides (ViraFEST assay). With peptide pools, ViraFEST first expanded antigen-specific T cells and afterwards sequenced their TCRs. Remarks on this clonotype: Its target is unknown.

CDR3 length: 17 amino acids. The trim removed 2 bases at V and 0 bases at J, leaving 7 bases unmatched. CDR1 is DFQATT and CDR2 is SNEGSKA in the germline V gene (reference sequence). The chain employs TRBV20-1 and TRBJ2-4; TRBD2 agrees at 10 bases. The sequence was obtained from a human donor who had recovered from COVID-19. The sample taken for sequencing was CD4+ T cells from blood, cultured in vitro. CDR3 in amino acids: CSARRTSGGPAKNIQYF. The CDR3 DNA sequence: TGCAGTGCTAGACGGACTAGCGGCGGACCAGCCAAAAACATTCAGTACTTC.